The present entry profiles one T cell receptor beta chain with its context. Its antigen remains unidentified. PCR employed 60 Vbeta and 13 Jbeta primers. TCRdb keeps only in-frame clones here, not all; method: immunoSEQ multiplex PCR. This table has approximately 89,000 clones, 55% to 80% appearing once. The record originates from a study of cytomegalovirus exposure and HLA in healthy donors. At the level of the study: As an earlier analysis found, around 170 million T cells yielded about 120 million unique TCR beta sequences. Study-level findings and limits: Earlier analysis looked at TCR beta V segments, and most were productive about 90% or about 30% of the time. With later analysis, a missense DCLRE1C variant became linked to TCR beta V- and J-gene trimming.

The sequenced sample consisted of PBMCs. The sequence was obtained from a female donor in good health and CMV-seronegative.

This CDR3 reads CASTTRGGYQETQYF. The CDR3 DNA reads TGTGCCAGTACCACGCGGGGGGGATACCAAGAGACCCAGTACTTC. The chain carries TRBV19 and TRBJ2-5; 9 bases are shared with TRBD2. Germline V gives CDR1 LNHDA, CDR2 SQIVND (reference sequence). The length of the CDR3 is 15 residues. The V gene end was trimmed by 7 bases and the J gene end by 0 bases; junction bases not matched to a gene: 6.